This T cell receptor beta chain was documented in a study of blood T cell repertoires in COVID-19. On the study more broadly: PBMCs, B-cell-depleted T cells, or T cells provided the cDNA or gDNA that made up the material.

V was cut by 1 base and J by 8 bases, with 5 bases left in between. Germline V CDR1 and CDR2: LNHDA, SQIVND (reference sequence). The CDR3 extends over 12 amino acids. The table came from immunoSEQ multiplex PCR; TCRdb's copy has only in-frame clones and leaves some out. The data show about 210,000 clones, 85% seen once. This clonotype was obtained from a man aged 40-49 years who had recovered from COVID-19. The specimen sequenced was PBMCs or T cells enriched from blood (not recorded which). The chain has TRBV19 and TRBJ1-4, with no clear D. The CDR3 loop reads CASSIVSEKLFF. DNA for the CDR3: TGTGCCAGTAGTATAGTGTCGGAAAAACTGTTTTTT.